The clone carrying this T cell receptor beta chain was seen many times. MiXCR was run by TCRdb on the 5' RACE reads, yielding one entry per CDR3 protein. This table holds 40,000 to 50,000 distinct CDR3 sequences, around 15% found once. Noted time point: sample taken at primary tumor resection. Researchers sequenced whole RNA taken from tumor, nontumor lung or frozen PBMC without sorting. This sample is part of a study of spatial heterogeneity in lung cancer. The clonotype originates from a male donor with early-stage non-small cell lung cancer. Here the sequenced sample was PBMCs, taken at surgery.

Here the CDR3 DNA reads TGTGCCACCAGTGATCCGCCTTGGGGGGACACCGGGGAGCTGTTTTTT. Its translation is CATSDPPWGDTGELFF. The chain uses TRBV24-1 and TRBJ2-2; a weak D match, TRBD2 (6 bases). V was shortened by 3 bases and J by 3 bases, with 13 bases between the two germline ends. This CDR3 comprises 16 residues. Germline V gives CDR1 KGHDR, CDR2 SFDVKD.